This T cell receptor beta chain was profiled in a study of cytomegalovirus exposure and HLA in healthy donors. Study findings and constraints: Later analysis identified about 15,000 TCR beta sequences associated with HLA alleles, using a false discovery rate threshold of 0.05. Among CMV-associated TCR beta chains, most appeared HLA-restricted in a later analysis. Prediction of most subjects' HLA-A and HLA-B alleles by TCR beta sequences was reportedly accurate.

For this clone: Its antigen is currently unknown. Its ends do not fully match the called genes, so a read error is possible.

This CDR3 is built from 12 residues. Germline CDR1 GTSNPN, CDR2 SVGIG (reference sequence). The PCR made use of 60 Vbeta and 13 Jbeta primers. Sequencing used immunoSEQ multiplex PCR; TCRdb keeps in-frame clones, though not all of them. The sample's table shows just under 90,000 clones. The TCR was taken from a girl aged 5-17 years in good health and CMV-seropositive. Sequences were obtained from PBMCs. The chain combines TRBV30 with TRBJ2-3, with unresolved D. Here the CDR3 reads CAWRADGDSQYF. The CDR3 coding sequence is TGTGCCTGGAGGGCCGACGGAGATTCGCAGTATTTT.